The 30 T cell receptor beta chains presented below share a single source sample, sequenced in a study of preoperative IRX-2 immunotherapy in early breast cancer (dated by TCRdb to about 2019). Reading the label with the study, this specimen's treatment or condition is: preoperative locoregional IRX-2 cytokine immunotherapy. Libraries were constructed by the immunoSEQ multiplex PCR assay. The immuneACCESS repertoire file appears here via TCRdb, limited to in-frame rearrangements. These files lack a portion of the clones; in checked studies, under half of the deficit traces to unresolved V genes, and the cause of the others is not known. A total of about 26,000 clones appear in this sample, about 81% of them only once. Of the sample, roughly 1.4% is held by the ten largest clones. Sequencing was performed on lymph node tissue, taken after IRX-2 immunotherapy. Receptor source: a human donor with breast cancer.

The chain recombines TRBV19 with TRBJ1-1; 10 bases are shared with TRBD1. The CDR3 spans 14 residues. From germline, CDR1 is LNHDA and CDR2 SQIVND (reference sequence). V lost 4 bases, J lost 5 bases, and 4 bases stayed unmatched. As DNA, the CDR3 is TGTGCCAGTAGTAGGGACAGGGGCCCAACTGAAGCTTTCTTT. Translating it yields CASSRDRGPTEAFF.

This sequence joins TRBV5-1 and TRBJ2-2; 11 positions match TRBD2. Looked up from germline, CDR1 is SGHRS and CDR2 is YFSETQ. Trimming at V came to 4 bases and at J to 4 bases, leaving 3 bases not matched to a gene. There are 15 residues in the CDR3. CDR3 sequence reads: CASSLLAGGTGELFF. CDR3 DNA: TGCGCCAGCAGCCTTCTAGCGGGGGGCACCGGGGAGCTGTTTTTT.

This sequence joins TRBV5-1 and TRBJ2-2; D is ambiguous. The CDR3 contains 14 residues. Looked up from germline, CDR1 is SGHRS and CDR2 is YFSETQ. The germline V and J ends were trimmed by 0 bases and 2 bases, with 5 bases remaining between them. In DNA form, the CDR3 reads TGCGCCAGCAGCTTGGGGCAAAACACCGGGGAGCTGTTTTTT. It is translated as CASSLGQNTGELFF.

V usage is TRBV27 and J usage is TRBJ2-1, with 7 bases matching TRBD1. The J segment lost 2 bases and the V segment lost 6 bases, leaving 4 bases of the junction unmatched. The CDR3 spans 14 residues. CDR1 is MNHEY, CDR2 SMNVEV, per germline (reference sequence). The CDR3, as DNA: TGTGCCAGCAGATACAGGGGTCCCTACAATGAGCAGTTCTTC. Protein: CASRYRGPYNEQFF.

V and J are TRBV6-8 and TRBJ1-6; D remains unclear. This CDR3 is 13 amino acids long. Trimming cost V 1 base and J 10 bases, with 8 bases left between them. Germline V CDR1 and CDR2: MNHGY, SAAAGT. The CDR3, as DNA: TGTGCCAGCAGTTACTTTACGGAGTCACCCCTCCACTTT. Its translation is CASSYFTESPLHF.

The rearrangement links TRBV18 to TRBJ1-2; D is possibly TRBD1 (5 bases). The CDR3 is made up of 15 amino acids. Germline V CDR1 and CDR2: KGHSH, LQKENI. V was pared by 6 bases and J by 0 bases, with 14 bases between. For the CDR3, the DNA is TGTGCCAGCTCTCTCTCGACAGCCACTAACTATGGCTACACCTTC. Amino acid sequence: CASSLSTATNYGYTF. The whole variable domain, filled in from reference TRBV18 and TRBJ1-2, reads NAGVMQNPRHLVRRRGQEARLRCSPMKGHSHVYWYRQLPEEGLKFMVYLQKENIIDESGMPKERFSAEFPKEGPSILRIQQVVRGDSAAYFCASSLSTATNYGYTFGSGTRLTVV.

V and J are TRBV5-1 and TRBJ1-2; possibly TRBD1 for D (6 bases). Germline V gene data show CDR1 as SGHRS and CDR2 as YFSETQ. This CDR3 has 14 amino acids. Trimming left V 1 base short and J 7 bases short, with 14 bases between. Here the CDR3 DNA reads TGCGCCAGCAGCTTGCGGGGGGACAAGGGTGGCTACACCTTC. Its protein is CASSLRGDKGGYTF.

The chain has TRBV27 and TRBJ2-5; 9 bases are a match to TRBD2. J lost 5 bases, V lost 2 bases, and 3 bases had no gene match. The germline V gene has CDR1 MNHEY and CDR2 SMNVEV (reference sequence). This CDR3 is 14 amino acids long. The CDR3 protein is CASSLAGGPETQYF. The CDR3 nucleotides read TGTGCCAGCAGTTTAGCGGGGGGGCCGGAGACCCAGTACTTC.

This clone has just one count. This chain links TRBV29-1 with TRBJ1-2; 10 nucleotides agree with TRBD1. Germline V lookup: CDR1 SQVTM, CDR2 ANQGSEA. This CDR3 contains 14 residues. V shed 3 bases and J 5 bases; nucleotides not matched to a gene: 6. In DNA, the CDR3 is TGCAGCGTTGACGGGACAGGGGATCTATATGGCTACACCTTC. Its protein product is CSVDGTGDLYGYTF.

In this sample, this clone turned up a few times. The chain joins TRBV6-8 to TRBJ1-1; unclear D gene. The V end was cut by 0 bases, the J end by 5 bases, with 10 bases between. The CDR3 consists of 14 residues. Per germline, CDR1 MNHGY and CDR2 SAAAGT. CDR3 coding DNA: TGTGCCAGCAGTTACTCAATGGGAGGTACTGAAGCTTTCTTT. The encoded protein is CASSYSMGGTEAFF.

The genes are TRBV18 and TRBJ1-2; weak D call: TRBD1 (5 bases). CDR1 KGHSH and CDR2 LQKENI come from the germline V gene. The CDR3 consists of 14 residues. Trimming cost V 2 bases and J 3 bases, with 10 bases left between them. CDR3 sequence reads: CASSPSPRDYGYTF. CDR3 coding DNA: TGTGCCAGCTCACCAAGCCCCAGGGACTATGGCTACACCTTC.

This chain connects TRBV6-8 to TRBJ1-2, with D perhaps matching TRBD1 (5 bases). Trimming stripped 2 bases from V and 5 bases from J, with 15 bases between. This CDR3 has 15 residues. CDR1 MNHGY and CDR2 SAAAGT come from the germline V gene. CDR3 nucleotides: TGTGCCAGCAGTTACGGGGCTGTCGGCAGTTATGGCTACACCTTC. Translated, it gives CASSYGAVGSYGYTF.

This chain connects TRBV7-4 to TRBJ2-1; D is possibly TRBD1 (5 bases). Trimming pared 4 bases from V and 0 bases from J, leaving 13 bases between. In germline, CDR1 is SGHVT, CDR2 SQSDAQ. The CDR3 consists of 16 residues. The CDR3 DNA reads as TGTGCCAGCAGCTCAAGACAGCCTAGCTCCTACAATGAGCAGTTCTTC. Its translation is CASSSRQPSSYNEQFF. The whole variable domain, remainder taken from reference TRBV7-4 and TRBJ2-1, is GAGVSQSPRYKVAKRGRDVALRCDSISGHVTLYWYRQTLGQGSEVLTYSQSDAQRDKSGRPSGRFSAERPERSVSTLKIQRTEQGDSAVYLCASSSRQPSSYNEQFFGPGTRLTVL.

The chain joins TRBV5-1 to TRBJ1-4, with a weak D call TRBD1 (5 bases). The CDR3 is 14 amino acids. Looked up from germline, CDR1 is SGHRS and CDR2 is YFSETQ. Trimming removed 4 bases from V and 7 bases from J, with 14 bases in between. The DNA of the CDR3 is TGCGCCAGCAGCCCCAGGGTTGGGGGTGAAAAACTGTTTTTT. This gives the protein CASSPRVGGEKLFF.

The chain joins TRBV11-3 to TRBJ1-1; D call uncertain. V gave up 5 bases and J gave up 0 bases, with 13 bases separating them. This CDR3 is 15 amino acids long. The germline V gene has CDR1 SGHNT and CDR2 YENEEA. The CDR3 is CASSPQTPVNTEAFF. CDR3 DNA sequence: TGTGCCAGCAGCCCCCAAACCCCCGTGAACACTGAAGCTTTCTTT.

The chain combines TRBV14 with TRBJ2-1; D is ambiguous. Germline V gives CDR1 SGHDN, CDR2 FVKESK. This CDR3 is 14 amino acids long. V was trimmed by 1 base and J by 8 bases, leaving 12 bases between them. For the CDR3, the DNA is TGTGCCAGCAGCCAAGGTCTCCCGGGCGATGAGCAGTTCTTC. Its translation is CASSQGLPGDEQFF.

This chain links TRBV11-3 with TRBJ2-2, with a weak D call TRBD2 (6 bases). In germline, CDR1 is SGHNT, CDR2 YENEEA. CDR3 length equals 16 residues. V was cut by 0 bases and J by 1 base, with 9 bases left in between. The DNA for the CDR3 is TGTGCCAGCAGCTTAGAGTGGGGAGGGAACACCGGGGAGCTGTTTTTT. Translating it yields CASSLEWGGNTGELFF.

The genes are TRBV5-1 and TRBJ1-5; 7 nucleotides align to TRBD1. V lost 0 bases and J lost 5; bases outside the gene matches: 5. Germline CDR1 is SGHRS and CDR2 is YFSETQ. The CDR3 extends over 15 amino acids. CDR3 in amino acids: CASSLGQGVDQPQHF. The CDR3 DNA follows: TGCGCCAGCAGCTTGGGACAGGGAGTGGATCAGCCCCAGCATTTT.

The V and J genes are TRBV29-1 and TRBJ2-1, with D perhaps TRBD1 (6 bases). Trimming took 5 bases from V and 2 from J, leaving 16 bases between them. The CDR3 extends over 15 amino acids. Looked up from germline, CDR1 is SQVTM and CDR2 is ANQGSEA. The CDR3 DNA sequence: TGCAGCGTTACCACAGGGTTCCCACCCTACAATGAGCAGTTCTTC. This gives the protein CSVTTGFPPYNEQFF.

This clone was observed a few times. The rearrangement joins TRBV12-5 to TRBJ1-1; possible D gene TRBD1, 6 bases. The germline gives CDR1 LGHNT, CDR2 FRNRAP. There are 13 residues in the CDR3. The CDR3 sequence: CATQATGYTEAFF. The CDR3 region has the DNA TGTGCCACCCAGGCGACAGGATACACTGAAGCTTTCTTT.

The chain joins TRBV14 to TRBJ2-3; D uncertain. The CDR3 consists of 14 residues. Germline CDR1 SGHDN, CDR2 FVKESK. V was trimmed by 0 bases and J by 1 base, leaving 5 bases between them. The CDR3 DNA is TGTGCCAGCAGCCAAGAGGTCCGCACAGATACGCAGTATTTT. Translating gives CASSQEVRTDTQYF.

The V and J genes are TRBV6-8 and TRBJ1-5; D uncertain. Germline lookup yields CDR1 MNHGY and CDR2 SAAAGT. V lost 2 bases and J lost 0, with 14 bases in between. The CDR3 length is 17 residues. CDR3 amino acids: CASSYGDAVNSNQPQHF. Here the CDR3 DNA reads TGTGCCAGCAGTTACGGGGATGCGGTAAATAGCAATCAGCCCCAGCATTTT.

The V call is TRBV30, the J call TRBJ1-6; D may be TRBD1 (5 bases). From germline, CDR1 is GTSNPN and CDR2 SVGIG (reference sequence). The CDR3 has 15 amino acids. Trimming cost V 0 bases and J 11 bases, with 17 bases left between them. The DNA for the CDR3 is TGTGCCTGGAGTGTGGGGCAGGAGGTGGGAGCACCCCTCCACTTT. It specifies CAWSVGQEVGAPLHF. The full variable domain, its missing parts supplied by reference TRBV30 and TRBJ1-6, is SQTIHQWPATLVQPVGSPLSLECTVEGTSNPNLYWYRQAAGRGLQLLFYSVGIGQISSEVPQNLSASRPQDRQFILSSKKLLLSDSGFYLCAWSVGQEVGAPLHFGNGTRLTVT.

Details on this clone: The junction shows a germline mismatch at one end, possibly a read error. This chain connects TRBV6-8 to TRBJ1-2; a possible D gene is TRBD1 (5 bases). The CDR3 sequence is 13 residues long. CDR1 MNHGY and CDR2 SAAAGT come from the germline V gene. CDR3 DNA: TGTGCCATCAGTGCGGGGGGTGACTATGGCTACACCTTC. Protein: CAISAGGDYGYTF.

The chain is built from TRBV18 and TRBJ1-3; D remains ambiguous. Germline CDR1 and CDR2: KGHSH and LQKENI. The V and J ends lost 5 bases and 6 bases respectively, with 8 bases between them. The CDR3 length is 12 residues. CDR3: CASSSQENTIYF. As DNA, the CDR3 is TGTGCCAGCTCATCCCAGGAAAACACCATATATTTT.

The rearrangement joins TRBV10-2 to TRBJ2-2; 7 bases fit TRBD1. CDR3 length: 13 residues. V gave up 6 bases and J gave up 6 bases; unmatched junction bases: 4. Germline loops: CDR1 WSHSY, CDR2 SAAADI. The CDR3 reads CASSPDRAGELFF. As DNA, the CDR3 is TGCGCCAGCAGCCCTGACAGGGCCGGGGAGCTGTTTTTT.

The V gene is TRBV6-8, the J gene TRBJ2-5, with 7 bases fitting TRBD1. CDR3 length equals 15 residues. The germline gives CDR1 MNHGY, CDR2 SAAAGT. J lost 3 bases, V lost 5 bases, and 9 bases had no gene match. The CDR3 reads CASSLTGTAEETQYF. In DNA, the CDR3 is TGTGCCAGCAGTCTCACCGGGACAGCTGAAGAGACCCAGTACTTC.

This clone was detected only once. Written as DNA, the CDR3 is TGTGCCAGCAGCTTGAGGACTGGGGCCAACGTCCTGACTTTC. This translates into CASSLRTGANVLTF. The V call is TRBV11-3, the J call TRBJ2-6; D gene ambiguous. Per the germline V gene, CDR1 is SGHNT and CDR2 is YENEEA. The CDR3 has 14 amino acids. The V and J ends lost 3 bases and 2 bases respectively, with 5 bases between them.

This sequence joins TRBV6-8 and TRBJ1-1; tentatively, D is TRBD1 (5 bases). Germline V gives CDR1 MNHGY, CDR2 SAAAGT. Deletions cut 6 bases from V and 3 bases from J, with 14 bases between. The CDR3 runs 14 residues. The CDR3 spells CASRQGRWDTEAFF. The CDR3 DNA follows: TGTGCCAGCAGGCAGGGACGATGGGACACTGAAGCTTTCTTT.

Only a few counts were recorded for this clone. The chain has TRBV14 and TRBJ2-2; the D gene is possibly TRBD2 (5 bases). This CDR3 region has 16 residues. Between the trimmed V and J ends, which lost 2 bases and 2 bases, there was a span of 12 bases. The V gene's germline CDR1 is SGHDN and CDR2 FVKESK. The CDR3 region is CASSQRERPNTGELFF. DNA of the CDR3: TGTGCCAGCAGCCAAAGGGAGCGGCCCAACACCGGGGAGCTGTTTTTT. The entire variable domain, with the rest obtained from reference TRBV14 and TRBJ2-2, is as follows: EAGVTQFPSHSVIEKGQTVTLRCDPISGHDNLYWYRRVMGKEIKFLLHFVKESKQDESGMPNNRFLAERTGGTYSTLKVQPAELEDSGVYFCASSQRERPNTGELFFGEGSRLTVL.